The clone carrying this TCR beta chain was seen many times. As yet, its antigen is unknown. Described time point: sample taken at primary tumor resection. A total of some 70 untreated early-stage non-small cell lung cancer patients served as donors. TCRs were sequenced from unsorted whole RNA of tumor, nontumor lung or PBMC. The sample originates from a study of spatial heterogeneity in lung cancer. On each TCR cDNA molecule, a unique molecular identifier was present. Each CDR3 protein is one row after TCRdb ran MiXCR on the 5' RACE reads. The sample shows roughly 23,000 distinct CDR3 sequences, about 4.5% of them seen only once. Study-level results: Tumors with more nonsynonymous mutations had more expanded intratumoral alpha and beta TCRs.

The CDR3 has 15 residues. Trimming shortened V by 3 bases and J by 5 bases, and 17 bases separated the two germline ends. Germline loops: CDR1 MDHEN, CDR2 SYDVKM. The sequence was obtained from a male donor with early-stage non-small cell lung cancer. Sequencing was performed on lung tumor tissue, taken at surgery. The chain uses TRBV28 and TRBJ2-7; weak D call: TRBD2 (5 bases). Here the CDR3 DNA reads TGTGCCAGCAGTTTGCCCCAGCGGCTGAAGGACGAGCAGTACTTC. Translated: CASSLPQRLKDEQYF.